This T cell receptor beta chain was found in a study of control samples from healthy donors and cancer patients. This clone was seen a few times. The repertoire was sequenced with immunoSEQ multiplex PCR; TCRdb's copy has only in-frame clones and lacks some. The data show about 92,000 clones, approximately 82% seen once. The CDR3 runs 14 residues. V gave up 6 bases and J gave up 1 base; unmatched junction bases: 4. The germline V gene has CDR1 MNHEY and CDR2 SVGEGT. V usage is TRBV6-2 or TRBV6-3 and J usage is TRBJ2-3; 7 nucleotides align to TRBD2. The sequence derives from a woman aged 60-70 years in good health. Source material: blood. The CDR3 loop reads CASSGGSGTDTQYF. The CDR3 nucleotides read TGTGCCAGCAGCGGCGGGAGCGGCACAGATACGCAGTATTTT.